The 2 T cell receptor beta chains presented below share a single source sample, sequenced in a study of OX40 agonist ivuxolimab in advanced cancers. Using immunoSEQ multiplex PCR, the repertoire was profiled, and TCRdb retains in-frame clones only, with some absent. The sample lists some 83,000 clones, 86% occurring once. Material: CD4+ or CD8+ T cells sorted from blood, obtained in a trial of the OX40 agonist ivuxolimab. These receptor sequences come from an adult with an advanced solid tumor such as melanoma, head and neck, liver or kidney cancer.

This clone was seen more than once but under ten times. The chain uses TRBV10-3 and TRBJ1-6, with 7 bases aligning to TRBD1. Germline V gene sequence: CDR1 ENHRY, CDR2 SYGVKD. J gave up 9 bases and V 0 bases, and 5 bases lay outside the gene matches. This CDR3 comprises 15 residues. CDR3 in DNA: TGTGCCATCAGTGAGTCGACGACAGGGACTTCACCCCTCCACTTT. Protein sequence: CAISESTTGTSPLHF.

This chain's CDR3 is CASSERPGLAGGPDTQYF. CDR3 DNA sequence: TGTGCCAGCAGTGAAAGGCCGGGACTAGCGGGAGGCCCAGATACGCAGTATTTT. The chain is built from TRBV6-1 and TRBJ2-3; 15 bases are a match to TRBD2. The CDR3 spans 18 residues. The germline CDR1 and CDR2 sequences are MNHNS and SASEGT. V lost 2 bases to trimming and J lost 4 bases; unmatched junction nucleotides: 7.